These 7 T cell receptor beta chains were sequenced from one sample in a study of chemoradiotherapy in HPV16-positive cancers. Profiled with immunoSEQ multiplex PCR; TCRdb holds only in-frame clones, not every one. This table has about 23,000 clones, about 90% appearing once. The material was blood, obtained from a patient who underwent chemoradiotherapy. The receptor source for this set is a human donor with HPV-associated anogenital cancer.

V usage is TRBV6-5 and J usage is TRBJ2-3, with D possibly being TRBD2 (5 bases). The CDR3 extends over 14 amino acids. Germline-derived CDR1 and CDR2 are MNHEY and SVGAGI. V lost 4 bases and J lost 0, with 8 bases in between. CDR3 protein: CASSSGESTDTQYF. In nucleotides, the CDR3 is TGTGCCAGCAGTTCCGGGGAGAGCACAGATACGCAGTATTTT.

The chain joins TRBV12-5 to TRBJ1-1; 12 bases line up with TRBD1. Germline CDR1 reads LGHNT; CDR2 reads FRNRAP. The CDR3 runs to 20 residues. Trimming at V came to 3 bases and at J to 4 bases, leaving 18 bases not matched to a gene. CDR3 amino acids: CASGFITWPGQGARSTEAFF. In DNA form, the CDR3 reads TGTGCTAGTGGTTTTATAACATGGCCGGGACAGGGGGCTAGAAGCACTGAAGCTTTCTTT.

This rearrangement joins TRBV6-5 to TRBJ2-7, with a possible D match to TRBD1 (6 bases). This CDR3 spans 15 amino acids. Trimming removed 6 bases at V and 2 bases at J, with 17 bases between. Looked up from germline, CDR1 is MNHEY and CDR2 is SVGAGI. The CDR3 DNA sequence: TGTGCCAGCAGGCCCGGGACATCGAGCCCCTACGAGCAGTACTTC. It is translated as CASRPGTSSPYEQYF.

This clone was found once. The gene calls are TRBV6-4 and TRBJ1-5, with D uncertain. The CDR3 spans 16 residues. Trimming pared 6 bases from V and 0 bases from J, leaving 15 bases between. Germline assignment: CDR1 MRHNA and CDR2 SNTAGT. CDR3 coding DNA: TGTGCCAGCAGGGAAACCGGCAGATTTAGCAATCAGCCCCAGCATTTT. Residues: CASRETGRFSNQPQHF.

This chain joins TRBV10-3 and TRBJ2-1; unclear D gene. Looked up from germline, CDR1 is ENHRY and CDR2 is SYGVKD. Deletions cut 6 bases from V and 6 bases from J, with 12 bases between. The CDR3 is made up of 13 amino acids. The chain's CDR3 is CAIRRIDTNEQFF. The DNA of the CDR3 is TGTGCCATCAGACGGATAGATACCAATGAGCAGTTCTTC.

The rearrangement uses TRBV9 and TRBJ2-7; D possibly corresponds to TRBD1 (5 bases). The V end lost 0 bases, the J end lost 7 bases, and 14 bases lay between the germline ends. This CDR3 contains 14 residues. CDR1 is SGDLS and CDR2 is YYNGEE in the germline V gene. The CDR3 sequence is CASSVDRKTREQYF. The CDR3 region has the DNA TGTGCCAGCAGCGTAGACAGGAAAACGAGGGAGCAGTACTTC. The full variable domain, rest sourced from reference TRBV9 and TRBJ2-7, is DSGVTQTPKHLITATGQRVTLRCSPRSGDLSVYWYQQSLDQGLQFLIQYYNGEERAKGNILERFSAQQFPDLHSELNLSSLELGDSALYFCASSVDRKTREQYFGPGTRLTVT.

The J gene is TRBJ2-3, the V gene TRBV7-3; D not resolved. Germline assignment: CDR1 SGHTA and CDR2 FQGTGA. CDR3 length: 15 amino acids. V was pared by 0 bases and J by 0 bases, with 7 bases between. The CDR3 DNA reads TGTGCCAGCAGCTTAACTTCGGCCAGCACAGATACGCAGTATTTT. The encoded protein is CASSLTSASTDTQYF.